Each of the 17 T cell receptor beta chains below was sequenced from the same sample in a study of blood T cell repertoires in COVID-19. The repertoire was sequenced with immunoSEQ multiplex PCR; TCRdb's copy has only in-frame clones and lacks some. The table records over 200,000 clones, 80% to 90% of them present only once. Sequencing used PBMCs or T cells enriched from blood (not recorded which). These receptors were collected from a woman in her forties or fifties who had recovered from COVID-19.

This chain joins TRBV11-3 and TRBJ2-3; D remains unclear. Trimming left V 5 bases short and J 2 bases short, with 8 bases between. This CDR3 is built from 13 residues. The germline CDR1 and CDR2 sequences are SGHNT and YENEEA. CDR3 sequence: CASSPPLTDTQYF. The CDR3 DNA reads as TGTGCCAGCAGCCCCCCCCTCACAGATACGCAGTATTTT.

The chain's CDR3 is CASRGGGNTIYF. DNA for the CDR3: TGTGCCAGCAGAGGAGGGGGAAACACCATATATTTT. The chain is built from TRBV5-8 and TRBJ1-3; no firm D call. Germline V gene lookup returns CDR1 SGHTS and CDR2 YDEGEE. The V gene lost 5 bases and the J gene lost 4 bases, with 7 bases spanning the gap. The CDR3 is made up of 12 amino acids.

The chain uses TRBV27 and TRBJ2-2, with D unclear. Germline assignment: CDR1 MNHEY and CDR2 SMNVEV (reference sequence). V dropped 6 bases and J dropped 8 bases, with 22 bases sitting between them. CDR3 size: 16 residues. CDR3 sequence (DNA): TGTGCCAGCAGCCGGGTGCTCGCATCGGCTCTGGGGGAGCTGTTTTTT. This gives the protein CASSRVLASALGELFF.

The chain couples TRBV2 to TRBJ2-2; unclear D gene. This CDR3 has 12 amino acids. The V gene's germline CDR1 is SNHLY and CDR2 FYNNEI. V was trimmed by 3 bases and J by 10 bases, leaving 9 bases between them. The chain's CDR3 is CASSELRLELFF. The CDR3 DNA sequence: TGTGCCAGCAGTGAGTTGAGACTGGAGCTGTTTTTT.

V and J are TRBV2 and TRBJ2-3; D may be TRBD2 (5 bases). Looked up from germline, CDR1 is SNHLY and CDR2 is FYNNEI. This CDR3 contains 14 residues. V dropped 4 bases and J dropped 2 bases, with 10 bases sitting between them. The CDR3 DNA reads as TGTGCCAGCAGTGCGGGGTATTTCACAGATACGCAGTATTTT. Translating gives CASSAGYFTDTQYF. Supplemented by reference TRBV2 and TRBJ2-3, the full variable domain reads EPEVTQTPSHQVTQMGQEVILRCVPISNHLYFYWYRQILGQKVEFLVSFYNNEISEKSEIFDDQFSVERPDGSNFTLKIRSTKLEDSAMYFCASSAGYFTDTQYFGPGTRLTVL.

The genes are TRBV5-1 and TRBJ2-1, with D possibly matching TRBD1 (6 bases). V was shortened by 4 bases and J by 4 bases, with 21 bases between the two germline ends. The CDR3 loop spans 17 amino acids. Germline assignment: CDR1 SGHRS and CDR2 YFSETQ. The CDR3 nucleotides are TGCGCCAGCAGCCTAGGGGACATGGCTTGGGTATACAATGAGCAGTTCTTC. Encoded protein: CASSLGDMAWVYNEQFF.

The CDR3 loop reads CASSIPGLSLFDEQFF. For the CDR3, the DNA is TGTGCCAGCAGTATTCCGGGACTGAGTTTATTTGATGAGCAGTTCTTC. The chain joins TRBV2 to TRBJ2-1, with D perhaps TRBD2 (6 bases). Germline CDR1 is SNHLY and CDR2 is FYNNEI. V lost 5 bases, J lost 8 bases, and 22 bases lay in between. The CDR3 sequence is 16 residues long. Full variable domain (missing parts from reference TRBV2 and TRBJ2-1): EPEVTQTPSHQVTQMGQEVILRCVPISNHLYFYWYRQILGQKVEFLVSFYNNEISEKSEIFDDQFSVERPDGSNFTLKIRSTKLEDSAMYFCASSIPGLSLFDEQFFGPGTRLTVL.

V and J are TRBV5-6 and TRBJ2-1; 8 nucleotides match TRBD1. Per the germline V gene, CDR1 is SGHDT and CDR2 is YYEEEE. The CDR3 extends over 15 amino acids. Germline trimming cut 2 bases from V and 8 bases from J; bases unmatched to any gene: 9. CDR3 region: CASSFADRVSDEQFF. For the CDR3, the DNA is TGTGCCAGCAGCTTCGCGGACAGGGTTAGTGATGAGCAGTTCTTC.

This chain uses TRBV28 with TRBJ1-2, with no clear D. V dropped 9 bases and J dropped 8 bases, with 19 bases sitting between them. Germline-derived CDR1 and CDR2 are MDHEN and SYDVKM. The CDR3 is made up of 13 amino acids. The CDR3 loop reads CASHEGGSNGYTF. The CDR3 DNA is TGTGCCAGTCATGAGGGAGGGAGTAACGGCTACACCTTC.

V gene TRBV7-9 combines with J gene TRBJ2-5, with 8 bases that match TRBD2. This CDR3 spans 15 amino acids. V shed 5 bases, J shed 6 bases, and the junction held 11 bases outside the gene matches. Germline CDR1 is SEHNR and CDR2 is FQNEAQ (reference sequence). CDR3 in amino acids: CASSTSSGLVKTQYF. In DNA form, the CDR3 reads TGTGCCAGCAGCACCTCTAGCGGGCTGGTAAAGACCCAGTACTTC.

The chain links TRBV6-1 to TRBJ1-1; D gene unclear. This CDR3 region has 18 residues. Germline-derived CDR1 and CDR2 are MNHNS and SASEGT. V lost 2 bases to trimming and J lost 4 bases, with 23 bases between them. CDR3 residues: CASSEQNGGLRRSTEAFF. CDR3 DNA: TGTGCCAGCAGTGAACAGAATGGTGGCCTTCGACGGAGCACTGAAGCTTTCTTT.

This clone has at least ten counts. The genes are TRBV7-9 and TRBJ1-2; TRBD1 might be the D (5 bases). The V gene's germline CDR1 is SEHNR and CDR2 FQNEAQ (reference sequence). V shed 0 bases and J shed 6 bases, with 8 bases lying between them. CDR3 length: 13 residues. CDR3: CASSLAGVDGYTF. CDR3 in DNA: TGTGCCAGCAGCTTAGCAGGGGTTGATGGCTACACCTTC. The complete variable domain, with remaining parts taken from reference TRBV7-9 and TRBJ1-2, reads DTGVSQNPRHKITKRGQNVTFRCDPISEHNRLYWYRQTLGQGPEFLTYFQNEAQLEKSRLLSDRFSAERPKGSFSTLEIQRTEQGDSAMYLCASSLAGVDGYTFGSGTRLTVV.

The chain couples TRBV14 to TRBJ1-6; the D is unclear. The CDR3 consists of 13 residues. Trimming removed 4 bases at V and 9 bases at J, with 10 bases between. Germline V gene sequence: CDR1 SGHDN, CDR2 FVKESK. The chain's CDR3 is CASSPLGSSPLHF. The CDR3, as DNA: TGTGCCAGCAGCCCCCTAGGGAGTTCACCCCTCCACTTT.

The genes are TRBV7-9 and TRBJ2-5; 8 positions match TRBD2. Losses at the gene ends were 5 bases for V and 5 bases for J; bases not matched to a gene: 16. Germline CDR1 is SEHNR and CDR2 is FQNEAQ (reference sequence). The CDR3 extends over 17 amino acids. The CDR3: CASSKSRAGAGDETQYF. The CDR3 region has the DNA TGTGCCAGCAGCAAATCTCGTGCTGGAGCGGGAGATGAGACCCAGTACTTC.

This chain joins TRBV29-1 and TRBJ2-3; weak D call: TRBD2 (6 bases). This CDR3 is built from 12 residues. Trimming pared 4 bases from V and 7 bases from J, leaving 12 bases between. CDR1 and CDR2 from the germline V gene are SQVTM and ANQGSEA. DNA for the CDR3: TGCAGCGTTGGGCGGGAATCCAATACGCAGTATTTT. Amino acid sequence: CSVGRESNTQYF.

The chain joins TRBV27 to TRBJ2-3; 8 positions agree with TRBD2. In germline, CDR1 is MNHEY, CDR2 SMNVEV (reference sequence). The CDR3 spans 15 residues. With 5 bases clipped from V and 0 bases from J, the junction kept 4 bases outside the gene matches. The CDR3, as DNA: TGTGCCAGCAGTGGGACTAGTTGGAGCACAGATACGCAGTATTTT. Translating gives CASSGTSWSTDTQYF.

J is TRBJ1-3 and V is TRBV4-2; no reliable D call. The CDR3 extends over 17 amino acids. Germline V gene data show CDR1 as LGHNA and CDR2 as YNFKEQ. V was clipped by 0 bases and J by 0 bases, with 12 bases between them. The CDR3 DNA reads TGTGCCAGCAGCCAAGACCCACAACCTGCCTCTGGAAACACCATATATTTT. Amino acid sequence: CASSQDPQPASGNTIYF.